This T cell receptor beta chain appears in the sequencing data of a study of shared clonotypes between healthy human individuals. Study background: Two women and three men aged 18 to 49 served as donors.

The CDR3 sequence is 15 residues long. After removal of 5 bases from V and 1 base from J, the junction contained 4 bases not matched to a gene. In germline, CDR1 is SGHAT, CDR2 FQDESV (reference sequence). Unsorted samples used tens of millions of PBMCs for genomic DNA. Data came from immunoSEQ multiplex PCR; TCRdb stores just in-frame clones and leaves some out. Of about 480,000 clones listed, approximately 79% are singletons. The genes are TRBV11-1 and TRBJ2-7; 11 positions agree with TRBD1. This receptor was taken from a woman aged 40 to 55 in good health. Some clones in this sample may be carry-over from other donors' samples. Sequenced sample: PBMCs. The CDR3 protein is CASSNRDRGSYEQYF. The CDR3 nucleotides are TGTGCCAGCAGCAACCGGGACAGGGGGTCCTACGAGCAGTACTTC.